The rows below give T cell receptor beta chains drawn from one sample of a study of T cell repertoires in cytomegalovirus infection. From the reads, TCRdb called clonotypes with MiXCR, one entry per CDR3 protein. The data contain 250,000 to 300,000 distinct CDR3 sequences, roughly 25% of them singletons. The sample taken for sequencing was PBMCs. All receptors derive from a human donor in good health (CMV status not recorded). Some clones in this sample may be carry-over from other donors' samples. CDR3s include the opening cysteine and the closing phenylalanine or tryptophan. Each record gives: D gene, clone size, V gene, J gene, CDR3 protein, CDR3 DNA. A D gene is named only where the DNA matches it firmly. Only part of the rows carry a size: once, few, many, or a class if the clone is expanded.

d_call: .
clone_size: .
v_call: TRBV5-5
j_call: TRBJ1-1
cdr3_aa: CASSPSGGSTEAFF
cdr3_nt: TGTGCCAGCAGCCCATCGGGGGGGAGCACTGAAGCTTTCTTT

d_call: .
clone_size: many
v_call: TRBV7-2
j_call: TRBJ2-3
cdr3_aa: CASSLSGDKDTQYF
cdr3_nt: TGTGCCAGCAGCTTATCAGGGGACAAGGATACGCAGTATTTT

d_call: TRBD2
clone_size: .
v_call: TRBV6-2/TRBV6-3
j_call: TRBJ2-7
cdr3_aa: CASSDGTSGRLSYEQYF
cdr3_nt: TGTGCCAGCAGTGACGGGACTAGCGGGAGGCTATCCTACGAGCAGTACTTC

d_call: .
clone_size: .
v_call: TRBV5-1
j_call: TRBJ2-2
cdr3_aa: CASSLVAGSSTGELFF
cdr3_nt: TGCGCCAGCAGCTTGGTGGCGGGATCGAGCACCGGGGAGCTGTTTTTT

d_call: .
clone_size: many
v_call: TRBV7-6
j_call: TRBJ1-2
cdr3_aa: CASSDKNYGYTF
cdr3_nt: TGTGCCAGCAGCGACAAGAACTATGGCTACACCTTC

d_call: TRBD2
clone_size: few
v_call: TRBV5-6
j_call: TRBJ2-3
cdr3_aa: CASSKWTSGIADTQYF
cdr3_nt: TGTGCCAGCAGCAAATGGACTAGCGGGATTGCAGATACGCAGTATTTT

d_call: .
clone_size: .
v_call: TRBV28
j_call: TRBJ2-5
cdr3_aa: CATDRNTETQYF
cdr3_nt: TGTGCCACCGACCGGAATACGGAGACCCAGTACTTC

d_call: TRBD1
clone_size: few
v_call: TRBV2
j_call: TRBJ2-3
cdr3_aa: CASSWTGDTDTQYF
cdr3_nt: TGTGCCAGCAGTTGGACAGGGGACACAGATACGCAGTATTTT

d_call: .
clone_size: .
v_call: TRBV20-1
j_call: TRBJ2-5
cdr3_aa: CSALGRGRLGQYF
cdr3_nt: TGCAGTGCTTTGGGCAGGGGACGATTGGGCCAGTACTTC

d_call: .
clone_size: few
v_call: TRBV30
j_call: TRBJ2-1
cdr3_aa: CAWSGGQLIHEQFF
cdr3_nt: TGTGCCTGGAGTGGAGGACAACTTATTCATGAGCAGTTCTTC

d_call: .
clone_size: .
v_call: TRBV7-6
j_call: TRBJ2-1
cdr3_aa: CASSLRTDSVEQFF
cdr3_nt: TGTGCCAGCAGCTTGCGGACTGACTCGGTGGAGCAGTTCTTC

d_call: TRBD2
clone_size: many
v_call: TRBV25-1
j_call: TRBJ2-6
cdr3_aa: CASSEWGGTGANVLTF
cdr3_nt: TGTGCCAGCAGTGAATGGGGGGGTACCGGGGCCAACGTCCTGACTTTC

d_call: TRBD1
clone_size: .
v_call: TRBV19
j_call: TRBJ2-7
cdr3_aa: CASSPWDRSYEQYF
cdr3_nt: TGTGCCAGTAGTCCCTGGGACAGGTCCTACGAGCAGTACTTC

d_call: .
clone_size: few
v_call: TRBV5-1
j_call: TRBJ2-7
cdr3_aa: CASSRGNEQYF
cdr3_nt: TGCGCCAGCAGCCGGGGGAACGAGCAGTACTTC

d_call: TRBD1
clone_size: few
v_call: TRBV19
j_call: TRBJ2-7
cdr3_aa: CASSNPGQGIYEQYF
cdr3_nt: TGTGCCAGTAGTAACCCGGGACAGGGGATCTACGAGCAGTACTTC

d_call: .
clone_size: .
v_call: TRBV7-2
j_call: TRBJ1-3
cdr3_aa: CASSLDGGFAGNTIYF
cdr3_nt: TGTGCCAGCAGCTTAGATGGGGGGTTTGCTGGAAACACCATATATTTT

d_call: .
clone_size: many
v_call: TRBV20-1
j_call: TRBJ2-5
cdr3_aa: CSARGSSQETQYF
cdr3_nt: TGCAGTGCTAGAGGTTCTAGTCAAGAGACCCAGTACTTC

d_call: .
clone_size: many
v_call: TRBV5-1
j_call: TRBJ1-4
cdr3_aa: CASSSGTSNNEKLFF
cdr3_nt: TGCGCCAGCAGCTCCGGGACCTCTAATAATGAAAAACTGTTTTTT

d_call: .
clone_size: few
v_call: TRBV4-3
j_call: TRBJ2-7
cdr3_aa: CASSQDILGSREQYF
cdr3_nt: TGCGCCAGCAGCCAAGATATCCTGGGTAGTAGAGAGCAGTACTTC

d_call: TRBD1
clone_size: few
v_call: TRBV7-9
j_call: TRBJ1-2
cdr3_aa: CASSLAGDREVSGYTF
cdr3_nt: TGTGCCAGCAGCTTAGCGGGGGACAGGGAAGTCTCTGGCTACACCTTC

d_call: .
clone_size: .
v_call: TRBV28
j_call: TRBJ1-1
cdr3_aa: CASSPSRRGTEAFF
cdr3_nt: TGTGCCAGCAGTCCGAGCAGACGTGGCACTGAAGCTTTCTTT

d_call: .
clone_size: .
v_call: TRBV6-1
j_call: TRBJ2-7
cdr3_aa: CASTEYYEQYF
cdr3_nt: TGTGCCAGCACCGAGTACTACGAGCAGTACTTC

d_call: TRBD2
clone_size: few
v_call: TRBV7-2
j_call: TRBJ2-7
cdr3_aa: CASSLGLAGAPGYEQYF
cdr3_nt: TGTGCCAGCAGCTTAGGTCTAGCGGGAGCTCCTGGGTACGAGCAGTACTTC

d_call: .
clone_size: few
v_call: TRBV28
j_call: TRBJ2-6
cdr3_aa: CASSQPGLAAGANVLTF
cdr3_nt: TGTGCCAGCAGCCAACCGGGACTGGCGGCTGGGGCCAACGTCCTGACTTTC

d_call: TRBD2
clone_size: .
v_call: TRBV9
j_call: TRBJ2-7
cdr3_aa: CASSQGLAGGTEQYF
cdr3_nt: TGTGCCAGCAGCCAAGGACTAGCGGGAGGTACCGAGCAGTACTTC

d_call: .
clone_size: .
v_call: TRBV28
j_call: TRBJ1-4
cdr3_aa: CASGEGLINEKLFF
cdr3_nt: TGTGCCAGCGGGGAGGGACTGATAAATGAAAAACTGTTTTTT

d_call: .
clone_size: .
v_call: TRBV11-2
j_call: TRBJ1-2
cdr3_aa: CASSLTEDLGYTF
cdr3_nt: TGTGCCAGCAGCTTAACCGAGGATCTTGGCTACACCTTC

d_call: .
clone_size: .
v_call: TRBV12-3/TRBV12-4
j_call: TRBJ2-7
cdr3_aa: CASSPGLSSYEQYF
cdr3_nt: TGTGCCAGCAGTCCGGGCTTAAGCTCCTACGAGCAGTACTTC